This is a list of T cell receptor beta chains from one sample in a study of cytomegalovirus exposure and HLA in healthy donors. Profiled with immunoSEQ multiplex PCR; TCRdb holds only in-frame clones, not every one. The sample lists about 120,000 clones, 60% to 85% occurring once. Material: PBMCs. The receptor set was obtained from a woman aged 40-49 years in good health and CMV-seropositive. Each CDR3 is given with its conserved first and last residue. D genes are given only for firm matches. Rows give clone size only sometimes, using once, few, many, or a class for an expanded clone.

>.|.|TRBV7-3|TRBJ2-6
CASSLSGLGANVLTF
TGTGCCAGCAGCTTAAGTGGGCTCGGGGCCAACGTCCTGACTTTC
>.|.|TRBV9|TRBJ1-2
CASSVLGGANYGYTF
TGTGCCAGCAGCGTCCTCGGGGGGGCTAACTATGGCTACACCTTC
>.|.|TRBV6-5|TRBJ1-1
CASRNQVTEAFF
TGTGCCAGCAGGAACCAGGTCACTGAAGCTTTCTTT
>.|TRBD1|TRBV5-5|TRBJ1-1
CASSLQGDTEAFF
TGTGCCAGCAGTCTGCAGGGGGACACTGAAGCTTTCTTT
>.|.|TRBV9|TRBJ2-3
CASSGRSGFSTDTQYF
TGTGCCAGCAGCGGAAGATCGGGGTTTAGCACAGATACGCAGTATTTT
>few|TRBD2|TRBV7-6|TRBJ2-5
CASSLTSAGGLETQYF
TGTGCCAGCAGCTTAACGTCGGCGGGGGGGCTAGAGACCCAGTACTTC
>.|TRBD1|TRBV6-5|TRBJ1-4
CASRGDSGNEKLFF
TGTGCCAGCAGGGGGGACAGCGGGAATGAAAAACTGTTTTTT
>.|TRBD2|TRBV7-6|TRBJ2-1
CASSLSAGVTYNEQFF
TGTGCCAGCAGCTTATCTGCGGGGGTTACGTACAATGAGCAGTTCTTC
>.|.|TRBV19|TRBJ1-5
CASSIASGGALRGYSNQPQHF
TGTGCCAGTAGTATTGCATCGGGAGGGGCGCTGAGGGGTTATAGCAATCAGCCCCAGCATTTT
>.|.|TRBV5-1|TRBJ1-1
CASSLTVMNTEAFF
TGCGCCAGCAGCTTAACAGTCATGAACACTGAAGCTTTCTTT
>.|TRBD2|TRBV7-2|TRBJ2-1
CASSLASGRVGNEQFF
TGTGCCAGCAGCTTAGCGAGCGGGAGAGTCGGGAATGAGCAGTTCTTC
>.|TRBD1|TRBV5-5|TRBJ1-4
CASSLGQGGNEKLFF
TGTGCCAGCAGCTTGGGGCAGGGGGGTAATGAAAAACTGTTTTTT
>.|TRBD2|TRBV5-1|TRBJ2-7
CASSLAGGDYEQYF
TGCGCCAGCAGCTTGGCGGGAGGAGACTACGAGCAGTACTTC